These 28 T cell receptor beta chains share one sample of origin, sequenced in a study of control samples from healthy donors and cancer patients (dated by TCRdb to 2018 to 2021). The protocol used for the library was the immunoSEQ multiplex PCR assay. TCRdb provides this immuneACCESS table in a form limited to in-frame rearrangements. Some clones are lacking; in checked studies, under half of them reflect an unresolved V gene, and why the rest are absent is not known. The sample data list 150,000 or so clones, and just under 95% of these were observed just once. Of the sample, around 5.1% is held by the ten largest clones. Sequenced material: blood. These receptors originate from a man aged 18 to 35 in good health.

The genes are TRBV11-2 and TRBJ2-3; 7 bases are shared with TRBD2. With V trimmed by 3 bases and J by 1 base, 1 base remained unmatched. This CDR3 comprises 14 residues. Germline V gene sequence: CDR1 SGHAT, CDR2 FQNNGV. In nucleotides, the CDR3 is TGTGCCAGCAGCTTCAGCGGGGGCACAGATACGCAGTATTTT. It specifies CASSFSGGTDTQYF.

V and J are TRBV6-6 and TRBJ2-3, with 10 bases identical to TRBD2. The junction had 6 bases not matched to a gene; V was cut back by 6 bases and J by 3 bases. The CDR3 runs to 15 residues. CDR1 is MNHNY, CDR2 SVGAGI, per germline (reference sequence). CDR3 loop: CASSLSGGATDTQYF. In nucleotides, the CDR3 is TGTGCCAGCAGCCTGAGCGGGGGGGCAACAGATACGCAGTATTTT.

The rearrangement links TRBV18 to TRBJ2-1; TRBD2 matches 8 bases. This CDR3 has 16 residues. With V trimmed by 1 base and J by 2 bases, 4 bases remained unmatched. CDR1 KGHSH and CDR2 LQKENI come from the germline V gene. CDR3 nucleotide sequence: TGTGCCAGCTCACCACGCGCGGGGGGCCCCTACAATGAGCAGTTCTTC. It specifies CASSPRAGGPYNEQFF.

The chain uses TRBV30 and TRBJ1-4; D is perhaps TRBD1 (5 bases). Looked up from germline, CDR1 is GTSNPN and CDR2 is SVGIG (reference sequence). The CDR3 totals 13 residues. Trimming cost V 2 bases and J 4 bases, with 8 bases left between them. The chain's CDR3 is CAWSFRVNEKLFF. CDR3 sequence (DNA): TGTGCCTGGAGTTTCAGGGTTAATGAAAAACTGTTTTTT. The whole variable domain, filled in from reference TRBV30 and TRBJ1-4, reads SQTIHQWPATLVQPVGSPLSLECTVEGTSNPNLYWYRQAAGRGLQLLFYSVGIGQISSEVPQNLSASRPQDRQFILSSKKLLLSDSGFYLCAWSFRVNEKLFFGSGTQLSVL.

The rearrangement links TRBV13 to TRBJ2-5; 8 positions agree with TRBD2. Germline V CDR1 and CDR2: PRHDT, FYEKMQ (reference sequence). V shed 4 bases and J 7 bases; nucleotides not matched to a gene: 11. The CDR3 spans 15 residues. CDR3 nucleotide sequence: TGTGCCAGCAGCTCAATCGGGGGGGGCAGTGGGACCCAGTACTTC. Its translation is CASSSIGGGSGTQYF.

The chain employs TRBV11-3 and TRBJ2-5; D possibly corresponds to TRBD1 (6 bases). With 2 bases removed from V and 5 bases from J, the gap between germline ends came to 18 bases. The CDR3 is made up of 16 amino acids. Germline-derived CDR1 and CDR2 are SGHNT and YENEEA. The CDR3 DNA sequence: TGTGCCAGCAGCTTACTTCGGGTCCAGGGGAATGAGACCCAGTACTTC. Translating it yields CASSLLRVQGNETQYF.

The chain links TRBV25-1 to TRBJ1-2, with unresolved D. The CDR3 has 15 amino acids. The V end was cut by 7 bases, the J end by 7 bases, with 22 bases between. The germline gives CDR1 MGHDK, CDR2 SYGVNS. The CDR3 reads CASTSTQSRAAGYTF. For the CDR3, the DNA is TGTGCCAGCACCTCCACACAGTCGCGGGCCGCTGGCTACACCTTC.

This clone has just one count. The CDR3 loop is CASSLVFAGPGTGAFF. CDR3 DNA: TGTGCCAGCAGCTTAGTTTTTGCGGGCCCCGGGACGGGGGCTTTCTTT. This chain connects TRBV13 to TRBJ1-1; possibly TRBD1 for D (5 bases). Trimming cost V 1 base and J 11 bases, with 23 bases left between them. CDR1 and CDR2 (germline): PRHDT, FYEKMQ (reference sequence). CDR3 length equals 16 residues.

The chain carries TRBV7-2 and TRBJ2-7; the match to TRBD2 covers 10 bases. The junction had 5 bases not matched to a gene; V was cut back by 4 bases and J by 2 bases. This CDR3 is 15 amino acids long. Per germline, CDR1 SGHTA and CDR2 FQGNSA. CDR3 in amino acids: CASSSWTSGPYEQYF. In DNA form, the CDR3 reads TGTGCCAGCAGCTCCTGGACTAGCGGACCCTACGAGCAGTACTTC.

This sequence joins TRBV21-1 and TRBJ2-7. TRBV21-1 is given as a pseudogene. This CDR3 contains 18 residues. CDR3 DNA sequence: TGTGCCAGCAGCAAAGCGTGGGATGGGACCCAACGTTTCTACGAGCAGTACTTC. It specifies CASSKAWDGTQRFYEQYF.

The count of this clone is one. The chain uses TRBV20-1 and TRBJ1-6; the D is unclear. The length of the CDR3 is 13 residues. Germline V CDR1 and CDR2: DFQATT, SNEGSKA (reference sequence). The germline V and J ends were trimmed by 3 bases and 5 bases, with 8 bases remaining between them. In nucleotides, the CDR3 is TGCAGTGCTAGTAGTGGTAATAATTCACCCCTCCACTTT. Its protein product is CSASSGNNSPLHF.

This chain joins TRBV7-6 and TRBJ2-1; a possible D gene is TRBD2 (7 bases). V shed 6 bases and J shed 1 base, with 13 bases lying between them. CDR1 and CDR2 from the germline V gene are SGHVS and FNYEAQ. This CDR3 is 15 amino acids long. CDR3 amino acids: CASSSGGGSYNEQFF. In DNA, the CDR3 is TGTGCCAGCAGTTCGGGGGGCGGGTCCTACAATGAGCAGTTCTTC.

The chain recombines TRBV11-2 with TRBJ2-3; 10 bases are shared with TRBD2. This CDR3 region has 17 residues. CDR1 and CDR2 from the germline V gene are SGHAT and FQNNGV. The V segment lost 2 bases and the J segment 2 bases; nucleotides outside the gene matches: 7. In DNA, the CDR3 is TGTGCCAGCAGCTTATTCCAACTAGCGGGGTTCACAGATACGCAGTATTTT. Its translation: CASSLFQLAGFTDTQYF.

The chain employs TRBV2 and TRBJ2-3; the match to TRBD1 covers 8 bases. This CDR3 has 15 residues. V shed 5 bases and J 2 bases; nucleotides not matched to a gene: 6. Germline loops: CDR1 SNHLY, CDR2 FYNNEI. The CDR3 sequence is CASSLGQVNTDTQYF. The CDR3 DNA is TGTGCCAGCAGTTTGGGACAGGTAAACACAGATACGCAGTATTTT.

Only one count was recorded for this clone. The chain couples TRBV5-1 to TRBJ1-1; D might be TRBD1 (5 bases). Trimming took off 0 bases at V and 7 bases at J, with 13 bases between the two ends. CDR1 is SGHRS and CDR2 is YFSETQ in the germline V gene. The CDR3 totals 14 residues. CDR3 residues: CASSLDWGSGEAFF. CDR3 in DNA: TGCGCCAGCAGCTTGGATTGGGGCTCGGGTGAAGCTTTCTTT.

The CDR3 is CSVEGGGRGYTF. CDR3 nucleotides: TGCAGCGTTGAGGGAGGGGGCCGTGGCTACACCTTC. V is TRBV29-1 and J is TRBJ1-2; 7 positions match TRBD1. Looked up from germline, CDR1 is SQVTM and CDR2 is ANQGSEA. The trim removed 3 bases at V and 7 bases at J, leaving 5 bases unmatched. This CDR3 contains 12 residues.

This chain joins TRBV7-9 and TRBJ2-1; 7 bases fit TRBD2. Per germline, CDR1 SEHNR and CDR2 FQNEAQ (reference sequence). The CDR3 is 14 amino acids. J gave up 6 bases and V 5 bases, and 7 bases lay outside the gene matches. CDR3 bases: TGTGCCAGCAGCGCCGGGACGGGGGGCAATGAGCAGTTCTTC. It translates to CASSAGTGGNEQFF.

CDR3 residues: CASSFEQGDEQYF. CDR3 in DNA: TGTGCCAGCAGCTTTGAGCAGGGTGACGAGCAGTACTTC. The chain has TRBV11-2 and TRBJ2-7, with D possibly being TRBD1 (5 bases). V was pared by 3 bases and J by 5 bases, with 11 bases between. The CDR3 length is 13 residues. The germline V gene encodes CDR1 SGHAT and CDR2 FQNNGV.

V gene TRBV7-9 combines with J gene TRBJ1-2; D ambiguous. Trimming stripped 2 bases from V and 4 bases from J, with 8 bases between. Germline values: CDR1 SEHNR, CDR2 FQNEAQ (reference sequence). CDR3 size: 13 residues. The CDR3, as DNA: TGTGCCAGCAGCTTACAGGTCATCTATGGCTACACCTTC. Protein: CASSLQVIYGYTF.

This chain joins TRBV5-6 and TRBJ2-2; D remains ambiguous. The germline CDR1 and CDR2 sequences are SGHDT and YYEEEE. This CDR3 is 15 amino acids long. V was clipped by 0 bases and J by 0 bases, with 6 bases between them. Here the CDR3 reads CASSLGLTNTGELFF. The DNA of the CDR3 is TGTGCCAGCAGCTTGGGGCTAACGAACACCGGGGAGCTGTTTTTT. Full variable domain (rest looked up from reference TRBV5-6 and TRBJ2-2): DAGVTQSPTHLIKTRGQQVTLRCSPKSGHDTVSWYQQALGQGPQFIFQYYEEEERQRGNFPDRFSGHQFPNYSSELNVNALLLGDSALYLCASSLGLTNTGELFFGEGSRLTVL.

The chain couples TRBV9 to TRBJ2-2; 7 nucleotides agree with TRBD1. Germline CDR1 reads SGDLS; CDR2 reads YYNGEE. The CDR3 is made up of 15 amino acids. Trimming at V came to 4 bases and at J to 1 base, leaving 4 bases not matched to a gene. CDR3 sequence: CASSLRTGNTGELFF. The CDR3, as DNA: TGTGCCAGCAGCCTCCGGACAGGGAACACCGGGGAGCTGTTTTTT.

V gene TRBV18 combines with J gene TRBJ1-2; unclear D gene. The V gene lost 2 bases and the J gene lost 5 bases, with 12 bases spanning the gap. Germline loops: CDR1 KGHSH, CDR2 LQKENI. This CDR3 has 14 residues. The CDR3, as DNA: TGTGCCAGCTCACCAGGCGGGTACATATATGGCTACACCTTC. Residues: CASSPGGYIYGYTF.

The CDR3 bases are TGTGCCTGGAACGTATGGGGGACCTACGAGCAGTACTTC. Translated: CAWNVWGTYEQYF. The chain has TRBV30 and TRBJ2-7; TRBD1 or TRBD2 may be the D gene (5 bases each). The germline V and J ends were trimmed by 4 bases and 2 bases, with 12 bases remaining between them. This CDR3 spans 13 amino acids. Germline V CDR1 and CDR2: GTSNPN, SVGIG (reference sequence).

This clone was detected once. The chain is built from TRBV5-5 and TRBJ2-7, with 9 nucleotides matching TRBD1. This CDR3 comprises 13 residues. V shed 7 bases and J 1 base; nucleotides not matched to a gene: 3. Per the germline V gene, CDR1 is SGHKS and CDR2 is YYEKEE (reference sequence). DNA for the CDR3: TGTGCCAGCCAGACAGGGGGTTCCTACGAGCAGTACTTC. Its translation is CASQTGGSYEQYF. Full variable domain (missing parts from reference TRBV5-5 and TRBJ2-7): DAGVTQSPTHLIKTRGQQVTLRCSPISGHKSVSWYQQVLGQGPQFIFQYYEKEERGRGNFPDRFSARQFPNYSSELNVNALLLGDSALYLCASQTGGSYEQYFGPGTRLTVT.

The chain is built from TRBV5-1 and TRBJ1-2; tentatively, D is TRBD1 (6 bases). This CDR3 has 14 residues. Trimming took 0 bases from V and 0 from J, leaving 6 bases between them. CDR1 and CDR2 (germline): SGHRS, YFSETQ. DNA for the CDR3: TGCGCCAGCAGCTTGGGGACAGCTAACTATGGCTACACCTTC. It translates to CASSLGTANYGYTF.

This rearrangement joins TRBV5-1 to TRBJ2-7; D possibly corresponds to TRBD1 (6 bases). CDR3 length equals 18 residues. Germline CDR1 SGHRS, CDR2 YFSETQ. V was shortened by 6 bases and J by 3 bases, with 28 bases between the two germline ends. CDR3 DNA: TGCGCCAGCAATTTTGGTTCGCTGCAACAGGGTAGGGACTACGAGCAGTACTTC. As protein: CASNFGSLQQGRDYEQYF.

J is TRBJ2-1 and V is TRBV6-6, with TRBD1 as a possible D gene (5 bases). The germline V and J ends were trimmed by 2 bases and 7 bases, with 15 bases remaining between them. The length of the CDR3 is 15 residues. CDR1 and CDR2 (germline): MNHNY, SVGAGI (reference sequence). CDR3 bases: TGTGCCAGCAGTTACGGGTCAGGGAAAGGTAATGAGCAGTTCTTC. This translates into CASSYGSGKGNEQFF.

This clone appeared a single time. This chain joins TRBV10-3 and TRBJ2-7; 11 bases match TRBD1. The V gene end was trimmed by 6 bases and the J gene end by 2 bases; junction bases not matched to a gene: 6. Germline loops: CDR1 ENHRY, CDR2 SYGVKD. The CDR3 loop spans 15 amino acids. CDR3 residues: CAIRDAGQGAYEQYF. As DNA, the CDR3 is TGTGCCATCAGAGACGCGGGACAGGGGGCCTACGAGCAGTACTTC.